Listed below are T cell receptor beta chains from one sample, sequenced in a study of T-cell memory formation after mild COVID-19. TCRdb passed the 5' RACE reads through MiXCR, listing each CDR3 protein once. The table records about 360,000 distinct CDR3 sequences, 13% to 15% of them present only once. Source material: PBMCs or a T cell subset sorted from them (not recorded which). The source is a man aged 18 to 29 who had mild COVID-19 (a few samples of this study predate the infection). Cell type and time point are not known. Both conserved end residues are part of each CDR3. D genes are given only for firm matches. Not all rows give a size; the values are once, few, many and, for expanded clones, a class.

TGCGCCAGCAGCTTGGGGCAGACAGGAGGGGCAGATACGCAGTATTTT	CASSLGQTGGADTQYF	TRBV5-1	TRBJ2-3	.	.
TGTGCCAGCAGCGTAGCGGGGGGGTTCCAAGAGACCCAGTACTTC	CASSVAGGFQETQYF	TRBV9	TRBJ2-5	TRBD2	.
TGTGCCAGTAGTATCTCTAGCGGGGTGAGCAATGAGCAGTTCTTC	CASSISSGVSNEQFF	TRBV19	TRBJ2-1	TRBD2	.
TGTGCCAGCAGCGCCAGACAGGGGGTGGGAGACGAGCAGTACTTC	CASSARQGVGDEQYF	TRBV7-2	TRBJ2-7	TRBD1	.
TGCGCCAGCAGCTTTTCCGGGACGGACGCAGATACGCAGTATTTT	CASSFSGTDADTQYF	TRBV5-1	TRBJ2-3	.	many
TGCAGCGGCCTTTTCAACGGGGCATCCTCCTACAATGAGCAGTTCTTC	CSGLFNGASSYNEQFF	TRBV29-1	TRBJ2-1	.	few
TGTGCCACCAGTGATTTGCGACAGGGGATAGAGACCCAGTACTTC	CATSDLRQGIETQYF	TRBV24-1	TRBJ2-5	TRBD1	few
TGTGCCAGCAGTGGAGGGGGGGGCAATACGCAGTATTTT	CASSGGGGNTQYF	TRBV27	TRBJ2-3	.	.
TGTGCCAGCAGCGACTTCGGAAGTGAGCAGTTCTTC	CASSDFGSEQFF	TRBV9	TRBJ2-1	.	few
TGTGCCAGCAGCCGGCTACAGTCGAACACTGAAGCTTTCTTT	CASSRLQSNTEAFF	TRBV6-5	TRBJ1-1	.	.